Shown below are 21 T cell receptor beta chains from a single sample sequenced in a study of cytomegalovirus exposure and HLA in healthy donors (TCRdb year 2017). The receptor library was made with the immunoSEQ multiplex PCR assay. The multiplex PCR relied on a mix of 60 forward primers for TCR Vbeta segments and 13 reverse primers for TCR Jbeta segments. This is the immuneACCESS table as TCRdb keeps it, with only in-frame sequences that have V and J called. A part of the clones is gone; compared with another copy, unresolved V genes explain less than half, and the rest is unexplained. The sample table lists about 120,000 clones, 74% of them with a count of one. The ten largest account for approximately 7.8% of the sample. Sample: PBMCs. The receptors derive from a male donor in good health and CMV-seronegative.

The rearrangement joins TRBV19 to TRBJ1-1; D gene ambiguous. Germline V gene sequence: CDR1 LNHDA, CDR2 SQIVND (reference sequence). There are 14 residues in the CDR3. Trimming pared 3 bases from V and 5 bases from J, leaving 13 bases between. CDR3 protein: CASSMLQEGTEAFF. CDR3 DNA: TGTGCCAGTAGTATGTTGCAGGAGGGTACTGAAGCTTTCTTT.

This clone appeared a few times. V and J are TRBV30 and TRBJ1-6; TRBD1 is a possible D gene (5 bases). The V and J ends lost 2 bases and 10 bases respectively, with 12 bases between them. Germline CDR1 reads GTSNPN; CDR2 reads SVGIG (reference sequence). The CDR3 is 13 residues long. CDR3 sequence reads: CAWSSRGGSPLHF. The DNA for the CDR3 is TGTGCCTGGAGTTCCCGTGGGGGGTCACCCCTCCACTTT.

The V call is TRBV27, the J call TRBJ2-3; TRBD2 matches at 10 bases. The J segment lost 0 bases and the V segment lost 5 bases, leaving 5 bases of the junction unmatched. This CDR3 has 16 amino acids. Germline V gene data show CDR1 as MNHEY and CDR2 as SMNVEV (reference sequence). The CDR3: CASSIPGLASTDTQYF. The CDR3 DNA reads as TGTGCCAGCAGTATACCGGGACTAGCGAGCACAGATACGCAGTATTTT.

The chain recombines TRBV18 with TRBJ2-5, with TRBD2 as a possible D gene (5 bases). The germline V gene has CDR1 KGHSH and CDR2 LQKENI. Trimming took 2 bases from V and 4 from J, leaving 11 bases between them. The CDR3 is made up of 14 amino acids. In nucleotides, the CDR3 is TGTGCCAGCTCACCAGCCTTGGCGGGAGAGACCCAGTACTTC. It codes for CASSPALAGETQYF.

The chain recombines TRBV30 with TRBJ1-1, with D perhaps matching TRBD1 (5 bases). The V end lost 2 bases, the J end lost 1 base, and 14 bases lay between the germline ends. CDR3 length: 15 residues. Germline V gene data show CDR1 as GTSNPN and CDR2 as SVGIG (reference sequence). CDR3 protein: CAWSTWGGANTEAFF. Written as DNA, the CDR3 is TGTGCCTGGAGTACCTGGGGGGGTGCGAACACTGAAGCTTTCTTT.

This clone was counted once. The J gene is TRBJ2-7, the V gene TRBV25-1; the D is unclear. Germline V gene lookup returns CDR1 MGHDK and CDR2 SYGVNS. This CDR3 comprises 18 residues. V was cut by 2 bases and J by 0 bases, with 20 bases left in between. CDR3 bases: TGTGCCAGCAGTGAAATCAATATTGGCCCTGTAAACTCCTACGAGCAGTACTTC. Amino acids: CASSEINIGPVNSYEQYF.

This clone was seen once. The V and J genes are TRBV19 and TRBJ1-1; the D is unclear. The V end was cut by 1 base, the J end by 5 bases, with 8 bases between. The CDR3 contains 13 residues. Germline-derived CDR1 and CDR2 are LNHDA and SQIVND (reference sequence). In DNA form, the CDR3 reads TGTGCCAGTAGTATAGTCCCGGGGACTGAAGCTTTCTTT. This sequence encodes CASSIVPGTEAFF.

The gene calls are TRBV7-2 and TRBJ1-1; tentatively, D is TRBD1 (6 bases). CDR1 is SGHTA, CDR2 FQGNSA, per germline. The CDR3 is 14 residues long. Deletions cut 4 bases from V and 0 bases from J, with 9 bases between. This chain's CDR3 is CASSSGHLNTEAFF. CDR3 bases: TGTGCCAGCAGCTCGGGACATTTGAACACTGAAGCTTTCTTT.

The CDR3 reads CASSQGTGANEQYF. As DNA, the CDR3 is TGTGCCAGCAGCCAAGGAACAGGAGCTAACGAGCAGTACTTC. The gene calls are TRBV4-2 and TRBJ2-7; a possible D gene is TRBD1 (5 bases). The CDR3 runs 14 residues. V dropped 1 base and J dropped 5 bases, with 12 bases sitting between them. Germline CDR1 and CDR2: LGHNA and YNFKEQ.

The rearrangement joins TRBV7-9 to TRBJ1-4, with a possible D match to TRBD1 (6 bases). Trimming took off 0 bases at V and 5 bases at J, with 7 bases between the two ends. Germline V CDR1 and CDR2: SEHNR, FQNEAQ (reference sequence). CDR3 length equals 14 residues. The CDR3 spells CASSLAQGNEKLFF. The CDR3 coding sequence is TGTGCCAGCAGCTTAGCCCAGGGGAATGAAAAACTGTTTTTT. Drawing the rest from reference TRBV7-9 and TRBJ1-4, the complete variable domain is DTGVSQNPRHKITKRGQNVTFRCDPISEHNRLYWYRQTLGQGPEFLTYFQNEAQLEKSRLLSDRFSAERPKGSFSTLEIQRTEQGDSAMYLCASSLAQGNEKLFFGSGTQLSVL.

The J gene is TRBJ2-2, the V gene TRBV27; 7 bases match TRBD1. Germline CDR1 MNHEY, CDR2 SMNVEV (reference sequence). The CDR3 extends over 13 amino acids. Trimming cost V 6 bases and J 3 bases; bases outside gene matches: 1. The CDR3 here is CASRDRHTGELFF. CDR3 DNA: TGTGCCAGCAGGGACAGGCACACCGGGGAGCTGTTTTTT.

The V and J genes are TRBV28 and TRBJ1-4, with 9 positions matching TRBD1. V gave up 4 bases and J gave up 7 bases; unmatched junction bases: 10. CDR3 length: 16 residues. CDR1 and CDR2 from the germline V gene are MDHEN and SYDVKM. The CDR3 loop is CASSYRYGTGSEKLFF. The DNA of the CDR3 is TGTGCCAGCAGTTATCGCTACGGGACAGGGTCTGAAAAACTGTTTTTT.

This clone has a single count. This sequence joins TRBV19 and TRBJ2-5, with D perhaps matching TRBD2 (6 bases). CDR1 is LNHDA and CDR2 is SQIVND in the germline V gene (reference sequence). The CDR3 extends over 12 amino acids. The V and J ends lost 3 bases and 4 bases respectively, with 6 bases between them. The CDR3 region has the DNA TGTGCCAGTAGTATGGGGGGAGAGACCCAGTACTTC. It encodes CASSMGGETQYF.

The CDR3 DNA follows: TGTGCCAGCAGTTTATACCGGTACTCGGAGCAGTTCTTC. It translates to CASSLYRYSEQFF. The chain employs TRBV28 and TRBJ2-1; D unresolved. With 1 base removed from V and 10 bases from J, the gap between germline ends came to 11 bases. Germline V gives CDR1 MDHEN, CDR2 SYDVKM. This CDR3 has 13 residues.

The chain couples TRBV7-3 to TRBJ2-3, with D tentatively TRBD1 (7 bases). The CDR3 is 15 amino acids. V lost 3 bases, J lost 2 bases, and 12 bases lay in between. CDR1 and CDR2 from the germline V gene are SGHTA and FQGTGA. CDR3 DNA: TGTGCCAGCAGCTTGGAGGGGGCCGACACAGATACGCAGTATTTT. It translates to CASSLEGADTDTQYF.

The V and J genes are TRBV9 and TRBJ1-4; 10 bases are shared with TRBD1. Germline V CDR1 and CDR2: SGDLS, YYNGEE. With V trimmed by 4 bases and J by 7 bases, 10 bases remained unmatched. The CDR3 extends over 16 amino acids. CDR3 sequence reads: CASSFGTGETSEKLFF. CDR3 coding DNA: TGTGCCAGCAGCTTTGGGACAGGGGAAACGAGTGAAAAACTGTTTTTT. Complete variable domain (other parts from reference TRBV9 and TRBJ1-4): DSGVTQTPKHLITATGQRVTLRCSPRSGDLSVYWYQQSLDQGLQFLIQYYNGEERAKGNILERFSAQQFPDLHSELNLSSLELGDSALYFCASSFGTGETSEKLFFGSGTQLSVL.

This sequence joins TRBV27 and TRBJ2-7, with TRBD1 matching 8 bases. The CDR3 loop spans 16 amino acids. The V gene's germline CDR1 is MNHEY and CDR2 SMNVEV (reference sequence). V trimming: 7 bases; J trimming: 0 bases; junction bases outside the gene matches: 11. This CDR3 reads CASILNPGQGSYEQYF. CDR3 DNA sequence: TGTGCCAGCATCCTCAACCCAGGACAGGGCTCCTACGAGCAGTACTTC.

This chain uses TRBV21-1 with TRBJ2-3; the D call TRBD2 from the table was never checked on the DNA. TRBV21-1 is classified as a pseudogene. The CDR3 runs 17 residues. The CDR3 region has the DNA TGTGCCAGCAGCAAAGATATACCGGGGGGCCCGGCAGATACGCAGTATTTT. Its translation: CASSKDIPGGPADTQYF.

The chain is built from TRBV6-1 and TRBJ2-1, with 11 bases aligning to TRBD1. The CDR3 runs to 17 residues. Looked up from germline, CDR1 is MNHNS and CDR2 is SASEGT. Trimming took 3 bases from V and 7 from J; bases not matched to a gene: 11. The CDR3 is CASSDLGQGASLNEQFF. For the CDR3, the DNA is TGTGCCAGCAGTGACCTTGGACAGGGGGCTAGTTTGAATGAGCAGTTCTTC.

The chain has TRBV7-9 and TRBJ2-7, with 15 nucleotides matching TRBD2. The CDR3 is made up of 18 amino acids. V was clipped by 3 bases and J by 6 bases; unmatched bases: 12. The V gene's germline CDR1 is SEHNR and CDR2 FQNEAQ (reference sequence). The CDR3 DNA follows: TGTGCCAGCAGCTTGACGGGACTAGCGGGAGGAGGGTGGAGCGAGCAGTACTTC. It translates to CASSLTGLAGGGWSEQYF.

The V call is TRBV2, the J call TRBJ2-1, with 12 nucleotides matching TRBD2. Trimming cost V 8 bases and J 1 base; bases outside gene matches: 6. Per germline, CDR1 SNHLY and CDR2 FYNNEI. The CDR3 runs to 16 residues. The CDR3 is CASFGTSGSSYNEQFF. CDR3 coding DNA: TGTGCCAGCTTCGGGACTAGCGGGTCTTCCTACAATGAGCAGTTCTTC.